This record concerns one T cell receptor (beta chain) sequence. It has no known antigen specificity. Within one base of it there is no much larger clone, and no base qualities were kept. The data were taken from a study of shared clonotypes between healthy human individuals (dated by TCRdb to about 2020). Describing the broader study: A couple of women and three men aged 18 to 49 years were included in the cohort. For each donor, CD4 naive and CD4 memory were each run on three plates, CD8 naive on two plates, and CD8 memory on one plate. Blood TCR repertoires of about 5 healthy adults were deeply sequenced to estimate repertoire size and the extent of clonotype sharing between individuals. To increase sequencing depth and limit assay-specific biases, different laboratories used diverse techniques to prepare libraries and sequence TCR repertoires. Each donor's leukapheresis produced roughly between roughly 0.85 and 9 billion PBMCs. What the authors observed across the whole study: Naive subsets generally had larger estimated clonotype richness than memory subsets. Even with the large sequencing depth, rarefaction of the sorted-subset datasets indicated that sequencing was incomplete. Approximately 5% of naive CD4, more than 3% of naive CD8, roughly 2.4% of memory CD4, and 0.4% of memory CD8 clonotypes were shared across a few donors. Because the study included only a small number of donors, the genetic and exposure-history diversity represented was limited. Sampling was limited to blood, and TCR repertoires in tissue likely differ from TCR repertoires in blood. Compared with non-shared clonotypes, the clonotypes found in all four sorted-subset donors had higher generation probabilities. Based on pairwise subsampling, the degree of clonotype sharing among donors was expected to be affected by sequencing depth.

Using the deep immunoSEQ assay, multiplex PCR amplified TCR CDR3 regions from genomic DNA. Extracted genomic DNA from each cell subset was distributed evenly across all wells of several immunoSEQ 96-well plates, and each plate was treated as a replicate. For sorted subsets, each replicate PCR was loaded with roughly 200 ng genomic DNA, equivalent to approximately 27,000 T cell genomes. Purified libraries were quantified with a Qubit 3.0 fluorometer, sized on a Bioanalyzer 2100, and re-quantified with the KAPA Library Quantification kit. Every immunoSEQ 96-well plate was sequenced on a separate single-read 150-cycle Illumina NextSeq 550 flow cell. In the authors' own workflow: The immunoSEQ output contained only junctional sequences without quality scores, so filtering could not match that applied to full-length reads. Sequences were annotated with PyIR, a Python wrapper for IgBLAST v1.9, using IMGT germline references to assign V/J genes and CDR3. Any read was removed if the V/J assignment was weak (E-value above 1e-6), the CDR3 was missing, or the read contained stop codons, out-of-frame junctions, or ambiguous translated residues. A V3J clonotype was defined by an identical inferred V gene, J gene, and CDR3 amino acid sequence. Percentage overlap between repertoires was calculated by dividing the number of shared unique clonotypes by the size of the smaller repertoire. Richness of each repertoire was evaluated using RTK rarefaction, the Chao1 estimator, and Recon v2.1 estimates of unobserved clonotypes. Generation probabilities for all TCRbeta clonotypes obtained by the gDNA method from four donors were computed using OLGA. TCRdb mirrors the immuneACCESS table, restricted to in-frame sequences. Some clones are absent from its copies; in checked studies, under half trace to an unresolved V gene, and the reason for the others is unknown. V and J calls and clone size are those listed in that table; D and trimming were worked out from the DNA. The sample yields around 1.9 million clones; 80% to 95% were counted once. Together, the top ten hold approximately 1.6% of the sample.

CD8 naive samples were CD45RO-negative cells positively selected for CCR7, giving a CD45RA+CCR7+ population that excluded TemRA cells. Healthy HIV-negative adults with no recently reported acute infections or vaccinations were included as donors. Every donor was a Caucasian adult living in Nashville, Tennessee, USA. After blood collection by leukapheresis, PBMCs were isolated using Ficoll-Histopaque density gradient centrifugation and then cryopreserved in the vapor phase of liquid nitrogen. Analytical flow cytometry was used to check the purity and quantity of every magnetically sorted T cell population. Genomic DNA was isolated from every sorted fraction and measured by UV absorbance on a Nanodrop 2000c. Counted from cysteine to phenylalanine, this CDR3 has 16 amino acids. The read is trimmed to its CDR3 DNA, 48 bases read in frame from base 1.

This receptor was obtained from a young man in good health. Some clones in this sample may be carry-over from other donors' samples. Specimen: naive CD8+ T cells from PBMCs. Read against the paper, the sample's cell subset or site label means: CD45RA+CCR7+. The chain is assembled from TRBV21-1 and TRBJ1-1. TRBV21-1 is termed a pseudogene. The CDR3 has the sequence CASTLPRGGMNTEAFF. Here is the DNA: TGTGCCAGCACCCTCCCGAGGGGGGGGATGAACACTGAAGCTTTCTTT.